These T cell receptor beta chains were read from a single sample in a study of cytomegalovirus exposure and HLA in healthy donors. Data came from immunoSEQ multiplex PCR; TCRdb stores just in-frame clones and leaves some out. The sample lists some 180,000 clones, 70% to 85% occurring once. The sample comprised PBMCs. These receptors came from a girl aged 2-10 years in good health and CMV-seropositive. The CDR3 runs from the conserved cysteine through the conserved F or W. Fields, in order: D gene, clone size, J gene, V gene, CDR3 protein, CDR3 DNA. A D gene is named only where the DNA matches it firmly. For some rows the clone size is stated as once, few or many, or as a class when expanded; others skip it.

TRBD1	.	TRBJ1-5	TRBV2	CASKQGVPDQPQHF	TGTGCCAGCAAACAGGGGGTTCCGGATCAGCCCCAGCATTTT
.	.	TRBJ1-1	TRBV30	CAWSYSPGTEAFF	TGTGCCTGGAGTTACTCCCCCGGCACTGAAGCTTTCTTT
.	once	TRBJ2-5	TRBV27	CAAGAFIGETQYF	TGTGCCGCAGGGGCATTTATAGGGGAGACCCAGTACTTC
TRBD1	.	TRBJ2-1	TRBV7-2	CASSLVGTGGPYNEQFF	TGTGCCAGCAGCTTAGTCGGAACAGGGGGCCCCTACAATGAGCAGTTCTTC
.	once	TRBJ2-4	TRBV2	CATTTGTKNIQYF	TGTGCCACGACAACAGGGACCAAAAACATTCAGTACTTC
.	.	TRBJ2-3	TRBV28	CASLRARPTDTQYF	TGTGCCAGCCTGAGGGCCCGGCCCACAGATACGCAGTATTTT
TRBD1	.	TRBJ2-1	TRBV10-2	CASSEGTGAYNEQFF	TGCGCCAGCAGTGAAGGGACAGGGGCCTACAATGAGCAGTTCTTC
TRBD1	.	TRBJ1-2	TRBV6-6	CASRDIRGRGYGYTF	TGTGCCAGCAGAGACATCAGGGGGCGCGGGTATGGCTACACCTTC
TRBD1	.	TRBJ2-7	TRBV11-2	CASSLGPATGALGYEQYF	TGTGCCAGCAGCTTAGGTCCCGCGACAGGGGCACTGGGCTACGAGCAGTACTTC
TRBD1	.	TRBJ2-1	TRBV6-6	CASSYSGQGYNEQFF	TGTGCCAGCAGTTACTCGGGACAGGGGTACAATGAGCAGTTCTTC
.	.	TRBJ2-7	TRBV27	CASSLGGSSYEQYF	TGTGCCAGCAGTTTAGGTGGGAGCTCCTACGAGCAGTACTTC
TRBD1	.	TRBJ2-3	TRBV9	CASSVTQGAADTQYF	TGTGCCAGCAGCGTAACCCAGGGGGCGGCAGATACGCAGTATTTT
.	.	TRBJ2-5	TRBV7-9	CASSPETTQYF	TGTGCCAGCAGCCCAGAAACAACCCAGTACTTC
TRBD2	.	TRBJ2-7	TRBV11-3	CASSLKWTSGSIAYEQYF	TGTGCCAGCAGCTTAAAGTGGACTAGCGGGAGTATAGCCTACGAGCAGTACTTC
.	.	TRBJ1-4	TRBV5-8	CASDRDFNEKLFF	TGTGCCAGCGACAGAGATTTTAATGAAAAACTGTTTTTT
TRBD2	.	TRBJ2-1	TRBV7-8	CASSRGGDEQFF	TGTGCCAGCAGCCGGGGGGGGGATGAGCAGTTCTTC
TRBD2	once	TRBJ2-3	TRBV19	CASNVGRVSDTQYF	TGTGCCAGTAATGTAGGGAGGGTTTCCGATACGCAGTATTTT
.	.	TRBJ1-4	TRBV9	CASSSSGHPNEKLFF	TGTGCCAGCAGCTCTTCGGGACACCCTAATGAAAAACTGTTTTTT
.	.	TRBJ2-1	TRBV6-4	CASSDSGDSYNEQFF	TGTGCCAGCAGTGACTCAGGGGACTCCTACAATGAGCAGTTCTTC
.	.	TRBJ1-1	TRBV6-6	CASSTPMSPRGTEAFF	TGTGCCAGCAGCACGCCTATGAGCCCCCGGGGCACTGAAGCTTTCTTT
TRBD2	once	TRBJ2-1	TRBV11-3	CASSLVGSGGSDEQFF	TGTGCCAGCAGCTTAGTTGGTTCGGGAGGGAGCGATGAGCAGTTCTTC
.	.	TRBJ2-5	TRBV28	CASRPHSGQETQYF	TGTGCCAGCAGACCTCACAGTGGCCAAGAGACCCAGTACTTC